Below, 28 T cell receptor beta chains from the same sample are listed, as sequenced in a study of chemoradiotherapy in HPV16-positive cancers. The repertoire was sequenced with immunoSEQ multiplex PCR; TCRdb's copy has only in-frame clones and lacks some. The data hold some 22,000 clones, with roughly 90% observed a single time. Sequences were derived from blood, sampled from a patient who underwent chemoradiotherapy. The origin of the receptors is a human donor with HPV-associated anogenital cancer.

This clone was picked up a small number of times. The rearrangement links TRBV4-3 to TRBJ2-7, with 11 bases matching TRBD1. Germline V gene lookup returns CDR1 LGHNA and CDR2 YSLEER. V shed 2 bases and J 3 bases; nucleotides not matched to a gene: 3. The CDR3 is 15 amino acids. CDR3 DNA sequence: TGCGCCAGCAGCCAAAGGACAGGGGGCCTCTACGAGCAGTACTTC. Protein: CASSQRTGGLYEQYF.

J is TRBJ2-3 and V is TRBV19, with D perhaps assigned TRBD1 or TRBD2 (6 bases each). CDR3 size: 15 residues. V lost 3 bases, J lost 2 bases, and 12 bases lay in between. CDR1 and CDR2 (germline): LNHDA, SQIVND (reference sequence). In nucleotides, the CDR3 is TGTGCCAGTAGTATTGGGGGGCGGCCCACAGATACGCAGTATTTT. Translated: CASSIGGRPTDTQYF. Looking up the rest from reference TRBV19 and TRBJ2-3 gives the full variable domain: DGGITQSPKYLFRKEGQNVTLSCEQNLNHDAMYWYRQDPGQGLRLIYYSQIVNDFQKGDIAEGYSVSREKKESFPLTVTSAQKNPTAFYLCASSIGGRPTDTQYFGPGTRLTVL.

This clone counts as large. The rearrangement uses TRBV6-4 and TRBJ2-2; tentative D call: TRBD1 (6 bases). Trimming took off 4 bases at V and 3 bases at J, with 6 bases between the two ends. CDR3 size: 13 residues. The V gene's germline CDR1 is MRHNA and CDR2 SNTAGT. This CDR3 reads CASSAGDTGELFF. DNA of the CDR3: TGTGCCAGCAGTGCAGGGGACACCGGGGAGCTGTTTTTT.

The chain has TRBV7-9 and TRBJ1-4; D perhaps matches TRBD1 (6 bases). The CDR3 covers 15 residues. The V end was cut by 5 bases, the J end by 0 bases, with 10 bases between. Germline-derived CDR1 and CDR2 are SEHNR and FQNEAQ (reference sequence). The CDR3 sequence: CASSKGQTTNEKLFF. The CDR3 nucleotides read TGTGCCAGCAGCAAAGGACAGACAACTAATGAAAAACTGTTTTTT.

This clone was detected a few times. V and J are TRBV21-1 and TRBJ2-7; the table's D call TRBD1 went unverified against the DNA. TRBV21-1 corresponds to a pseudogene. This CDR3 contains 16 residues. The CDR3 region is CASNPGATALAYEQYF. The CDR3 DNA follows: TGTGCCAGCAACCCAGGGGCGACAGCCCTAGCCTACGAGCAGTACTTC.

The V and J genes are TRBV19 and TRBJ2-3; D perhaps matches TRBD2 (7 bases). The germline V and J ends were trimmed by 7 bases and 6 bases, with 14 bases remaining between them. Germline CDR1 reads LNHDA; CDR2 reads SQIVND (reference sequence). This CDR3 is built from 13 residues. In nucleotides, the CDR3 is TGTGCCAGTACTACCGGGGGGCCCGATACGCAGTATTTT. It encodes CASTTGGPDTQYF.

Regarding this clone: Within the sample, other DNA sequences also encode this same CDR3. The chain uses TRBV11-1 and TRBJ2-7; 12 bases map to TRBD2. The germline V gene encodes CDR1 SGHAT and CDR2 FQDESV (reference sequence). With 5 bases clipped from V and 3 bases from J, the junction kept 5 bases outside the gene matches. The CDR3 contains 15 residues. In DNA, the CDR3 is TGTGCCAGCAGCGAGACGACTAGCGGGAGCTACGAGCAGTACTTC. Translation: CASSETTSGSYEQYF.

The chain has TRBV5-4 and TRBJ1-1, with D possibly TRBD1 on 5 matching bases. The CDR3 runs 14 residues. The V end lost 4 bases, the J end lost 4 bases, and 14 bases lay between the germline ends. CDR1 SGHNT and CDR2 YYREEE come from the germline V gene (reference sequence). The CDR3 sequence is CASSPGQPVTEAFF. In nucleotides, the CDR3 is TGTGCCAGCAGCCCTGGACAACCCGTCACTGAAGCTTTCTTT. Variable domain in full (rest from reference TRBV5-4 and TRBJ1-1): ETGVTQSPTHLIKTRGQQVTLRCSSQSGHNTVSWYQQALGQGPQFIFQYYREEENGRGNFPPRFSGLQFPNYSSELNVNALELDDSALYLCASSPGQPVTEAFFGQGTRLTVV.

This sequence joins TRBV5-1 and TRBJ2-2; D might be TRBD2 (6 bases). V gave up 0 bases and J gave up 4 bases, with 7 bases separating them. CDR1 is SGHRS and CDR2 is YFSETQ in the germline V gene. The CDR3 spans 14 residues. The CDR3 DNA follows: TGCGCCAGCAGCTTGGACGGGAGCACCGGGGAGCTGTTTTTT. Translated: CASSLDGSTGELFF.

This clone was picked up one time. The chain is built from TRBV7-8 and TRBJ1-5; 7 positions agree with TRBD1. With V trimmed by 5 bases and J by 2 bases, 6 bases remained unmatched. The CDR3 contains 15 residues. Germline loops: CDR1 SGHVS, CDR2 FQNEAQ. For the CDR3, the DNA is TGTGCCAGCAGCGCCCGGGACAGCCGCAATCAGCCCCAGCATTTT. Protein: CASSARDSRNQPQHF.

The CDR3 sequence: CASSRDIPGLAGGKPTDTQYF. CDR3 in DNA: TGCGCCAGCAGCAGAGACATCCCGGGACTAGCGGGGGGGAAACCCACAGATACGCAGTATTTT. The chain combines TRBV5-1 with TRBJ2-3; 16 bases fit TRBD2. J was trimmed by 2 bases and V by 4 bases; bases with no gene match: 16. Per the germline V gene, CDR1 is SGHRS and CDR2 is YFSETQ. The CDR3 runs to 21 residues. The full variable domain, with the rest looked up from reference TRBV5-1 and TRBJ2-3, is KAGVTQTPRYLIKTRGQQVTLSCSPISGHRSVSWYQQTPGQGLQFLFEYFSETQRNKGNFPGRFSGRQFSNSRSEMNVSTLELGDSALYLCASSRDIPGLAGGKPTDTQYFGPGTRLTVL.

This clone has more than one count but fewer than ten. The J gene is TRBJ2-2, the V gene TRBV9; 8 nucleotides agree with TRBD1. V lost 0 bases, J lost 4 bases, and 8 bases stayed unmatched. The CDR3 loop spans 17 amino acids. Germline V gene lookup returns CDR1 SGDLS and CDR2 YYNGEE. For the CDR3, the DNA is TGTGCCAGCAGCGTAGGAGCAGGGGGCTTTACCACCGGGGAGCTGTTTTTT. It encodes CASSVGAGGFTTGELFF.

The chain joins TRBV7-9 to TRBJ2-1; TRBD1 aligns across 8 bases. The length of the CDR3 is 15 residues. Per the germline V gene, CDR1 is SEHNR and CDR2 is FQNEAQ (reference sequence). V lost 3 bases to trimming and J lost 6 bases; unmatched junction nucleotides: 7. The CDR3 nucleotides are TGTGCCAGCAGCTTTGGACAGGGTAAGGGCAATGAGCAGTTCTTC. Protein product: CASSFGQGKGNEQFF.

The CDR3 coding sequence is TGCAGCGTTGATACAGGGGGCACATACTACACCTTC. Translating gives CSVDTGGTYYTF. The chain carries TRBV29-1 and TRBJ1-2; 9 bases fit TRBD1. Germline CDR1 reads SQVTM; CDR2 reads ANQGSEA. V lost 3 bases to trimming and J lost 10 bases; unmatched junction nucleotides: 6. The CDR3 extends over 12 amino acids. The full variable domain, completed using reference TRBV29-1 and TRBJ1-2, is SAVISQKPSRDICQRGTSLTIQCQVDSQVTMMFWYRQQPGQSLTLIATANQGSEATYESGFVIDKFPISRPNLTFSTLTVSNMSPEDSSIYLCSVDTGGTYYTFGSGTRLTVV.

The rearrangement uses TRBV29-1 and TRBJ2-1; the D call may be TRBD1 or TRBD2 (5 bases each). V shed 2 bases and J shed 7 bases, with 18 bases lying between them. The CDR3 contains 15 residues. Germline V gene sequence: CDR1 SQVTM, CDR2 ANQGSEA. The CDR3 protein is CSVESGGHGGNEQFF. The CDR3 DNA sequence: TGCAGCGTTGAAAGTGGGGGTCATGGTGGAAATGAGCAGTTCTTC.

The V call is TRBV9, the J call TRBJ2-2, with TRBD2 matching 8 bases. Germline-derived CDR1 and CDR2 are SGDLS and YYNGEE. V shed 2 bases and J 1 base; nucleotides not matched to a gene: 1. This CDR3 region has 15 residues. DNA of the CDR3: TGTGCCAGCAGCGTCAGCGGGGGGAACACCGGGGAGCTGTTTTTT. Encoded protein: CASSVSGGNTGELFF.

This clone has only one observation. The chain uses TRBV4-3 and TRBJ2-7, with D perhaps matching TRBD1 or TRBD2 (5 bases each). Trimming shortened V by 0 bases and J by 9 bases, and 12 bases separated the two germline ends. Germline loops: CDR1 LGHNA, CDR2 YSLEER. This CDR3 has 13 residues. The CDR3 region has the DNA TGCGCCAGCAGCCAAGATCCAGGGACGAGGCAGTACTTC. As protein: CASSQDPGTRQYF.

In its sample, this clone was seen once. The CDR3 loop is CASSQERAVTEAFF. In DNA form, the CDR3 reads TGTGCCAGCAGCCAAGAGAGGGCAGTGACTGAAGCTTTCTTT. The J gene is TRBJ1-1, the V gene TRBV14; D is unclear. CDR3 length: 14 amino acids. Trimming pared 0 bases from V and 5 bases from J, leaving 10 bases between. CDR1 and CDR2 from the germline V gene are SGHDN and FVKESK. The full variable domain, completed using reference TRBV14 and TRBJ1-1, is EAGVTQFPSHSVIEKGQTVTLRCDPISGHDNLYWYRRVMGKEIKFLLHFVKESKQDESGMPNNRFLAERTGGTYSTLKVQPAELEDSGVYFCASSQERAVTEAFFGQGTRLTVV.

The chain recombines TRBV5-1 with TRBJ2-1; 8 bases map to TRBD1. V dropped 1 base and J dropped 9; count of bases not matched to a gene: 9. Germline values: CDR1 SGHRS, CDR2 YFSETQ. The CDR3 has 15 amino acids. The CDR3, as DNA: TGCGCCAGCAGCTTGTGGGCAGGGGGCCAGATTGAGCAGTTCTTC. Its protein is CASSLWAGGQIEQFF.

V usage is TRBV9 and J usage is TRBJ1-3; the D is unclear. CDR1 is SGDLS, CDR2 YYNGEE, per germline. CDR3 length equals 13 residues. V was pared by 1 base and J by 4 bases, with 6 bases between. CDR3 in DNA: TGTGCCAGCAGCGTAAGTCAAGGAAACACCATATATTTT. The encoded protein is CASSVSQGNTIYF.

The V gene is TRBV4-3, the J gene TRBJ2-3, with a weak D call TRBD2 (6 bases). This CDR3 is built from 15 residues. Trimming pared 0 bases from V and 6 bases from J, leaving 13 bases between. Germline V CDR1 and CDR2: LGHNA, YSLEER. The CDR3: CASSQDPGGRDTQYF. DNA for the CDR3: TGCGCCAGCAGCCAAGACCCAGGTGGGAGGGATACGCAGTATTTT.

CDR3 sequence (DNA): TGTGCCAGCAGCTTAGATGTCCTAGCAGGGGATACGCAGTATTTT. The encoded protein is CASSLDVLAGDTQYF. The gene calls are TRBV11-2 and TRBJ2-3, with D perhaps matching TRBD1 or TRBD2 (5 bases each). From germline, CDR1 is SGHAT and CDR2 FQNNGV. The V end lost 0 bases, the J end lost 6 bases, and 13 bases lay between the germline ends. The length of the CDR3 is 15 residues. Using reference TRBV11-2 and TRBJ2-3 for the parts outside the CDR3, the full variable domain is EAGVAQSPRYKIIEKRQSVAFWCNPISGHATLYWYQQILGQGPKLLIQFQNNGVVDDSQLPKDRFSAERLKGVDSTLKIQPAKLEDSAVYLCASSLDVLAGDTQYFGPGTRLTVL.

This clone was recorded once. The chain carries TRBV6-6 and TRBJ1-2, with D possibly TRBD1 on 5 matching bases. Germline-derived CDR1 and CDR2 are MNHNY and SVGAGI (reference sequence). The CDR3 runs to 13 residues. Trimming cost V 2 bases and J 5 bases, with 9 bases left between them. For the CDR3, the DNA is TGTGCCAGCAGTTACGTGGGGGAATATGGCTACACCTTC. Translated, it gives CASSYVGEYGYTF.

The chain links TRBV9 to TRBJ2-2; D is possibly TRBD1 (6 bases). Trimming took 4 bases from V and 2 from J, leaving 12 bases between them. CDR3 length: 15 amino acids. Germline CDR1 and CDR2: SGDLS and YYNGEE. The DNA for the CDR3 is TGTGCCAGCAGCACCCCGACAGGAAACACCGGGGAGCTGTTTTTT. It specifies CASSTPTGNTGELFF.

This chain uses TRBV29-1 with TRBJ1-2, with a weak D call TRBD1 (6 bases). Germline CDR1 reads SQVTM; CDR2 reads ANQGSEA. This CDR3 is 13 amino acids long. The germline V and J ends were trimmed by 7 bases and 4 bases, with 16 bases remaining between them. The CDR3 nucleotides read TGCAGCGCCAGGGGTACAGGGTCCTATGGCTACACCTTC. Protein product: CSARGTGSYGYTF.

The V call is TRBV4-3, the J call TRBJ2-7; D is unclear. Germline CDR1 is LGHNA and CDR2 is YSLEER. Trimming removed 1 base at V and 0 bases at J, with 7 bases between. This CDR3 has 14 amino acids. The CDR3 DNA sequence: TGCGCCAGCAGCCAAGGGCTAGTCTCCTACGAGCAGTACTTC. It is translated as CASSQGLVSYEQYF.

The V call is TRBV13, the J call TRBJ2-1, with 9 bases aligning to TRBD2. Germline CDR1 reads PRHDT; CDR2 reads FYEKMQ (reference sequence). The CDR3 extends over 16 amino acids. V trimming: 5 bases; J trimming: 4 bases; junction bases outside the gene matches: 9. As DNA, the CDR3 is TGTGCCAGCAGCCCATTCTTGACTAGCGGATACAATGAGCAGTTCTTC. This codes for CASSPFLTSGYNEQFF.

The CDR3 sequence is CASSLGGQYEQYF. The CDR3 DNA reads TGTGCCAGCAGCTTAGGGGGACAGTACGAGCAGTACTTC. The chain has TRBV7-9 and TRBJ2-7, with 7 bases identical to TRBD1. The CDR3 spans 13 residues. The trim removed 1 base at V and 4 bases at J, leaving 1 base unmatched. Germline-derived CDR1 and CDR2 are SEHNR and FQNEAQ (reference sequence).